The TCR beta chain under discussion was sequenced for a study of response to subunit inactivated influenza vaccine. With 3 bases clipped from V and 4 bases from J, the junction kept 9 bases outside the gene matches. Germline-derived CDR1 and CDR2 are MNHEY and SMNVEV (reference sequence). CDR3 size: 16 residues. TCRdb used MiXCR to reprocess the RT-PCR reads, holding one entry per CDR3 protein. This sample has more than 250,000 distinct CDR3 sequences, with 21% found just once. The study, taken as a whole, reports: The authors offered the suggestion that each seasonal influenza vaccination recruits few new T cells.

About this clonotype itself: What it recognizes is unknown.

The chain carries TRBV27 and TRBJ2-3; 8 bases agree with TRBD2. The specimen comprised PBMCs from blood, sampled 21 months after vaccination. The clonotype comes from a man aged 50 to 69 who received an inactivated influenza vaccine. This CDR3 is CASSFVSGVGPDTQYF. The CDR3 nucleotides are TGTGCCAGCAGTTTCGTTAGCGGGGTTGGTCCAGATACGCAGTATTTT.